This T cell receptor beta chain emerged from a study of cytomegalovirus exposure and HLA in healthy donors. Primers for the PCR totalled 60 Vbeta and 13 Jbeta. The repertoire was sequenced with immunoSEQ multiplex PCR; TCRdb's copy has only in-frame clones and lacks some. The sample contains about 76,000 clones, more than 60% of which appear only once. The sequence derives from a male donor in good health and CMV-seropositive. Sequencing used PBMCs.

The CDR3 here is CASSYGGQEKLFF. The CDR3 DNA is TGTGCCAGCAGTTACGGAGGTCAGGAAAAACTGTTTTTT. The genes are TRBV6-5 and TRBJ1-4; D gene unclear. Germline loops: CDR1 MNHEY, CDR2 SVGAGI. V lost 2 bases and J lost 8, with 9 bases in between. This CDR3 spans 13 amino acids.